These 5 T cell receptor beta chains share one sample of origin, sequenced in a study of somatic mutations in cytotoxic T cells in rheumatoid arthritis. Here immunoSEQ multiplex PCR was the method, and the copy in TCRdb shows in-frame clones only, minus some. The data show some 40,000 clones, with about four fifths seen just once and 3% to 3.5% held by the top ten. The specimen was CD8+ T cells sorted from blood. The receptors stem from a man between 35 and 55 years old in good health.

This sequence joins TRBV30 and TRBJ2-1; TRBD2 is a possible D gene (6 bases). V gave up 1 base and J gave up 0 bases, with 10 bases separating them. Germline CDR1 reads GTSNPN; CDR2 reads SVGIG (reference sequence). There are 15 residues in the CDR3. As DNA, the CDR3 is TGTGCCTGGAGTGGGGACGGGGGCTCCTACAATGAGCAGTTCTTC. Amino acid sequence: CAWSGDGGSYNEQFF. The full variable domain, in which reference TRBV30 and TRBJ2-1 provide the parts outside the CDR3, is SQTIHQWPATLVQPVGSPLSLECTVEGTSNPNLYWYRQAAGRGLQLLFYSVGIGQISSEVPQNLSASRPQDRQFILSSKKLLLSDSGFYLCAWSGDGGSYNEQFFGPGTRLTVL.

This sequence joins TRBV7-9 and TRBJ2-3; TRBD2 is a possible D gene (5 bases). Germline values: CDR1 SEHNR, CDR2 FQNEAQ (reference sequence). Trimming shortened V by 5 bases and J by 6 bases, and 12 bases separated the two germline ends. The CDR3 is 13 residues long. The CDR3 here is CASSPDYLDTQYF. Here the CDR3 DNA reads TGTGCCAGCAGCCCCGACTATTTGGATACGCAGTATTTT.

This clone has only one observation. This chain joins TRBV5-1 and TRBJ2-3, with D tentatively TRBD1 or TRBD2 (6 bases each). The germline V gene has CDR1 SGHRS and CDR2 YFSETQ. CDR3 length: 16 amino acids. Trimming left V 6 bases short and J 0 bases short, with 17 bases between. CDR3 sequence reads: CASKGGAGSSTDTQYF. The CDR3 nucleotides are TGCGCCAGCAAAGGGGGAGCGGGTTCTAGCACAGATACGCAGTATTTT.

The CDR3 nucleotides are TGTGCCAGCAGCTTAGCGCGGCTAGCGGGAGTCGGAGATACGCAGTATTTT. Its protein product is CASSLARLAGVGDTQYF. The gene calls are TRBV7-8 and TRBJ2-3; 10 nucleotides match TRBD2. The CDR3 loop spans 17 amino acids. The germline V gene has CDR1 SGHVS and CDR2 FQNEAQ. Unmatched junction bases numbered 8, after V lost 0 bases and J lost 5 bases.

CDR3 bases: TGTGCCAGCAGGGTGAGCGCGATGTACAATGAGCAGTTCTTC. This gives the protein CASRVSAMYNEQFF. The chain uses TRBV11-2 and TRBJ2-1; D gene ambiguous. The CDR3 loop spans 14 amino acids. V was clipped by 6 bases and J by 4 bases, with 13 bases between them. The germline V gene encodes CDR1 SGHAT and CDR2 FQNNGV.